This record looks at one TCR beta chain sequence and its context. Its specificity is not known. This specimen comes from a study of T cell responses to AZD1222 COVID-19 vaccine. As for the study in general: Pooling was applied to second doses at about 4 or about 12 weeks. General observations from the study: There were mostly white British donors and more females than males, and clonal diversity was possibly underestimated. Mapped onto spike, vaccine-associated CD4 TCRs spanned it and were dominant at 160-218 and 743-854. Of spike-specific TCRs, nearly half reportedly target regions left unmutated in variants.

Using immunoSEQ multiplex PCR, the repertoire was profiled, and TCRdb retains in-frame clones only, with some absent. The sample has tens of thousands of clones; 86% are singletons. The CDR3 totals 15 residues. Trimming cost V 4 bases and J 14 bases; bases outside gene matches: 16. CDR1 is SGHTA and CDR2 is FQGNSA in the germline V gene. The sequencing used peripheral blood, collected on day 0 of AZD1222 vaccination. The sequence was obtained from an adult in good health. This chain links TRBV7-2 with TRBJ2-3, with TRBD2 identical over 9 bases. CDR3 sequence: CASSSERIAGALRYF. CDR3 nucleotides: TGTGCCAGCAGCTCCGAGAGAATAGCGGGAGCTTTAAGGTATTTT.